These T cell receptor beta chains were read from a single sample in a study of PD-1 blockade in classical Hodgkin lymphoma. Clones were read by immunoSEQ multiplex PCR, and TCRdb kept only the in-frame ones, dropping some. The sample carries tens of thousands of clones, approximately 90% recorded once. The sequenced sample consisted of peripheral blood mononuclear cells (PBMCs). These receptors came from a human donor with classical Hodgkin lymphoma. The CDR3 runs from the conserved cysteine through the conserved F or W. Each record gives: clone size, J gene, V gene, CDR3 protein. Clone size is shown for a subset of rows, as once, few, many or a class of expanded clone.

>NA|TRBJ2-7|TRBV9
CASSVGGGTYEQYF
>NA|TRBJ1-1|TRBV6-1
CASSESQGGTEAFF
>NA|TRBJ2-7|TRBV28
CATGGGFGEQYF
>NA|TRBJ2-5|TRBV5-4
CASSFRVGTQYF
>NA|TRBJ1-4|TRBV19
CASVQGGNSGLFF
>NA|TRBJ1-2|TRBV9
CASSIGQGRYSGYTF
>once|TRBJ1-2|TRBV6-5
CASSSDRGYGYTF
>NA|TRBJ2-7|TRBV7-3
CASSPGKSEQYF
>NA|TRBJ1-5|TRBV5-5
CASSLVQVGSNQPQHF
>NA|TRBJ1-5|TRBV6-1
CASSPQGVNQPQHF